A selection of T cell receptor beta chains follows, all from one sample in a study of human versus mouse CDR3 diversity and MHC coevolution. The assay was immunoSEQ multiplex PCR, and TCRdb's table has in-frame clones only and misses some. Seen here are 75,000 to 90,000 clones, 93% observed once, and the top ten hold approximately 1.4%. Sequences were obtained from naive CD4+ T cells from blood. The receptors come from a person aged 30 to 69 in good health. The CDR3 runs from the conserved cysteine through the conserved F or W. The D gene is left open where the match is weak. For some rows the clone size is stated as once, few or many, or as a class when expanded; others skip it.

TGTGCCAGCAGCTTTAACAGGGGGCGTTCCGGGGAGCTGTTTTTT | CASSFNRGRSGELFF | TRBD1 | TRBV7-2 | - | TRBJ2-2
TGTGCCAGCAGTGCCCACCCAGCGGGGGTCAATGAGCAGTTCTTC | CASSAHPAGVNEQFF | TRBD2 | TRBV6-4 | - | TRBJ2-1
TGTGCCAGCAGCGTATTCGATGAGCAGTTCTTC | CASSVFDEQFF | - | TRBV9 | - | TRBJ2-1
TGTGCCAGCAGTCTCAGGGTCACTGAAGCTTTCTTT | CASSLRVTEAFF | - | TRBV7-2 | - | TRBJ1-1
TGTGCCAGCAGCGTAGGAGACTCCAACAATGAGCAGTTCTTC | CASSVGDSNNEQFF | - | TRBV9 | - | TRBJ2-1
TGTGCCAGCAGCCCTCCCGGGACAGGGAGTGAGCAGTTCTTC | CASSPPGTGSEQFF | TRBD1 | TRBV11-1 | - | TRBJ2-1
TGCGCCAGCAGCCAAGGGGGTAGCGGGGTAGATACGCAGTATTTT | CASSQGGSGVDTQYF | TRBD2 | TRBV4-3 | - | TRBJ2-3
TGTGCCAGCTCACCACCGGGACAGGGGGGTACTGAAGCTTTCTTT | CASSPPGQGGTEAFF | TRBD1 | TRBV18 | - | TRBJ1-1
TGTGCCAGCAGTCCCTCTGACAGCTCCTACAATGAGCAGTTCTTC | CASSPSDSSYNEQFF | - | TRBV6-6 | - | TRBJ2-1
TGTGCCAGCAGCCTTTCGGGGGTGTATGGCTACACCTTC | CASSLSGVYGYTF | - | TRBV7-2 | - | TRBJ1-2
TGTGCCAGCAGTCCCCCGGGATCCAGTTCTGGTGAGCAGTACTTC | CASSPPGSSSGEQYF | - | TRBV28 | - | TRBJ2-7
TGCAGCTTCGGACAGGGTGGGGATCAGCCCCAGCATTTT | CSFGQGGDQPQHF | TRBD1 | TRBV29-1 | - | TRBJ1-5
TGTGCCTGGAGCCGTAATGGACAGTATTCCTACGAGCAGTACTTC | CAWSRNGQYSYEQYF | - | TRBV30 | once | TRBJ2-7
TGTGCCAGCCAGGACCGGGGGGGGAATGAAAAACTGTTTTTT | CASQDRGGNEKLFF | - | TRBV6-5 | - | TRBJ1-4
TGTGCCAGCAGTTCCGGACTAGCGGGCCCGAGCACCGGGGAGCTGTTTTTT | CASSSGLAGPSTGELFF | TRBD2 | TRBV27 | - | TRBJ2-2
TGTGCCAGCAGCCCGAGGGGGGGCGGGGGTCCCCCAGATACGCAGTATTTT | CASSPRGGGGPPDTQYF | - | TRBV7-3 | - | TRBJ2-3
TGTGCCAGCAGCTTAGGGGGGGTAGCTTTCTTT | CASSLGGVAFF | - | TRBV11-2 | - | TRBJ1-1
TGTGCCAGCAGCTCGACAGGGAACTATGGCTACACCTTC | CASSSTGNYGYTF | TRBD1 | TRBV5-4 | - | TRBJ1-2
TGTGCCAGTAGTATAGACGCGGGGACTGAGAGCAATCAGCCCCAGCATTTT | CASSIDAGTESNQPQHF | - | TRBV19 | - | TRBJ1-5
TGTGCCAGCGCTAACCCTTCGACAGGGGATCAGCCCCAGCATTTT | CASANPSTGDQPQHF | TRBD1 | TRBV2 | - | TRBJ1-5
TGTGCCAGTAGTATAGATTTCCGACAGGGGGCGAATTCACCCCTCCACTTT | CASSIDFRQGANSPLHF | TRBD1 | TRBV19 | - | TRBJ1-6
TGCGCCAGCAGCCTTGGGGTCCGGGAGGTGACCCAGTACTTC | CASSLGVREVTQYF | TRBD2 | TRBV5-1 | once | TRBJ2-5
TGTGCCAGCAGCTCACAGGGGAATGAGCAGTTCTTC | CASSSQGNEQFF | TRBD1 | TRBV7-9 | - | TRBJ2-1
TGCGCCAGCAGGTATGCGGGGGCCCTCAGGTACGAGCAGTACTTC | CASRYAGALRYEQYF | - | TRBV5-1 | - | TRBJ2-7
TGCGCCAGCAGCTTGGGTGGGACTAGCGGGGAGCATGAGCAGTTCTTC | CASSLGGTSGEHEQFF | TRBD2 | TRBV5-1 | - | TRBJ2-1
TGTGCCAGCAGCCGTTCCGGGACAGGGGTAGGAGATGAGCAGTTCTTC | CASSRSGTGVGDEQFF | TRBD1 | TRBV7-3 | - | TRBJ2-1
TGCGCCAGCAGCCAAGATAACCCCGTTACAGCTTATTCACCCCTCCACTTT | CASSQDNPVTAYSPLHF | - | TRBV4-1 | few | TRBJ1-6
TGTGCCAGCAGCTTAGCGCGGCAGGGGAAATCCTACGAGCAGTACTTC | CASSLARQGKSYEQYF | - | TRBV7-6 | - | TRBJ2-7
TGTGCCAGCAGTTTATCAGGGGCCTACAATGAGCAGTTCTTC | CASSLSGAYNEQFF | - | TRBV28 | - | TRBJ2-1
TGTGCCAGCAGTGACCGGGACAGAATTATTATGCCGCAGAGGCAGTACTTC | CASSDRDRIIMPQRQYF | TRBD1 | TRBV27 | - | TRBJ2-7
TGTGCCAGTAGTATAACAGGGATCTCCTACGAGCAGTACTTC | CASSITGISYEQYF | - | TRBV19 | - | TRBJ2-7
TGCGCCAGCATCCCGCCTCCGGGACAGGGATTAACCGGGGAGCTGTTTTTT | CASIPPPGQGLTGELFF | TRBD1 | TRBV10-1 | - | TRBJ2-2
TGTGCCAGCAGCTTAGCGGGGGCATGGAACACTGAAGCTTTCTTT | CASSLAGAWNTEAFF | - | TRBV7-9 | - | TRBJ1-1
TGTGCCAGCTCCCCGGGACGGCGGGAGAACACTGAAGCTTTCTTT | CASSPGRRENTEAFF | - | TRBV18 | once | TRBJ1-1
TGTGCCAGTAGTATTTGGGCGGGAGGCCGCAATGAGCAGTTCTTC | CASSIWAGGRNEQFF | TRBD2 | TRBV19 | - | TRBJ2-1
TGTGCCAGCAGCCCGGGACAGATGAACACTGAAGCTTTCTTT | CASSPGQMNTEAFF | TRBD1 | TRBV5-4 | - | TRBJ1-1
TGTGCCAGCTCACCGAGAGCCCCAGGGGGCTTCACTAGCACAGATACGCAGTATTTT | CASSPRAPGGFTSTDTQYF | TRBD1 | TRBV18 | - | TRBJ2-3
TGTGCCAGCAGCGGGCGGGGGGCGAACGAAAAACTGTTTTTT | CASSGRGANEKLFF | - | TRBV5-8 | few | TRBJ1-4
TGTGCCAGTAGTATAGCCGCGGGAACTGAGCAGTTCTTC | CASSIAAGTEQFF | - | TRBV19 | - | TRBJ2-1
TGTGCCAGCTCAAGTCAACAGGTGGGGGATACGCAGTATTTT | CASSSQQVGDTQYF | - | TRBV9 | - | TRBJ2-3
TGTGCCAGCAGCTCGGGACAGCCACCTCTTCCCGCTGAGCAGTTCTTC | CASSSGQPPLPAEQFF | TRBD1 | TRBV7-2 | - | TRBJ2-1
TGTGCCAGCAGCGAGAAGTGGACTGAAGCTTTCTTT | CASSEKWTEAFF | - | TRBV14 | - | TRBJ1-1